This TCR beta chain comes out of a study of shared clonotypes between healthy human individuals. Findings and limits, study-wide: In general, naive subsets displayed greater estimated richness than memory subsets did. Of the naive CD4 clonotypes, roughly 5.2% were shared across a handful of donors.

Points on this clone: What it recognizes is unknown.

V was pared by 2 bases and J by 1 base, with 6 bases between. There are 15 residues in the CDR3. Germline loops: CDR1 LGHNA, CDR2 YSLEER. Some clones are missing from TCRdb's copy, which holds only in-frame ones; the method was immunoSEQ multiplex PCR. The sample consists of 2 million to 3 million clones, 90% to 95% of them appearing once. Sample: naive CD4+ T cells from PBMCs. The subset here: CD45RA+ positively selected. The chain uses TRBV4-3 and TRBJ2-6; maybe TRBD1 (5 bases). This clonotype was sampled from a man aged 18 to 30 in good health. Some clones in this sample may be carry-over from other donors' samples. The CDR3 nucleotides are TGCGCCAGCAGCCAAAAGGGGTCTGGGGCCAACGTCCTGACTTTC. Translating it yields CASSQKGSGANVLTF.